These 21 T cell receptor beta chains came from one sample sequenced in a study of blood T cell repertoires in COVID-19. The assay was immunoSEQ multiplex PCR, and TCRdb's table has in-frame clones only and misses some. This sample has hundreds of thousands of clones, with around 91% found just once. The sample comprised PBMCs or T cells enriched from blood (not recorded which). These receptors were obtained from a woman aged 18-35 years with acute COVID-19.

The V and J genes are TRBV4-2 and TRBJ2-1; possibly TRBD2 for D (6 bases). Germline assignment: CDR1 LGHNA and CDR2 YNFKEQ. The CDR3 totals 13 residues. V dropped 1 base and J dropped 10 bases, with 11 bases sitting between them. The CDR3 here is CASSQGGVNEQFF. The CDR3 region has the DNA TGTGCCAGCAGCCAAGGCGGGGTGAACGAGCAGTTCTTC.

This chain links TRBV2 with TRBJ1-5; D uncertain. Germline V gene sequence: CDR1 SNHLY, CDR2 FYNNEI. With 6 bases removed from V and 1 base from J, the gap between germline ends came to 13 bases. The CDR3 is 15 amino acids. DNA of the CDR3: TGTGCCAGCAGGGGAGTGGCAGACAGCAATCAGCCCCAGCATTTT. Translating it yields CASRGVADSNQPQHF.

The V and J genes are TRBV12-3 or TRBV12-4 and TRBJ2-1; possibly TRBD1 for D (5 bases). The ends were cut back, 5 bases at V and 14 bases at J, with 13 bases in the middle. The CDR3 spans 11 residues. The CDR3 region has the DNA TGTGCCAGCAGTATGCAGGGTAACGAGTTCTTC. Its protein product is CASSMQGNEFF.

The genes are TRBV27 and TRBJ2-6, with D perhaps TRBD1 (5 bases). There are 16 residues in the CDR3. Germline assignment: CDR1 MNHEY and CDR2 SMNVEV (reference sequence). V lost 1 base to trimming and J lost 7 bases, with 14 bases between them. The CDR3 DNA is TGTGCCAGCAGTTTATGGGGCAGCCTTGGAGCCAACGTCCTGACTTTC. Translating it yields CASSLWGSLGANVLTF.

The chain joins TRBV14 to TRBJ1-1, with TRBD1 matching over 9 bases. The CDR3 consists of 18 residues. Per germline, CDR1 SGHDN and CDR2 FVKESK. V lost 2 bases, J lost 4 bases, and 14 bases stayed unmatched. CDR3 coding DNA: TGTGCCAGCAGCCAACGGGACAGGGTAGTACCTGGGGGCACTGAAGCTTTCTTT. Protein: CASSQRDRVVPGGTEAFF. Looking up the rest from reference TRBV14 and TRBJ1-1 gives the full variable domain: EAGVTQFPSHSVIEKGQTVTLRCDPISGHDNLYWYRRVMGKEIKFLLHFVKESKQDESGMPNNRFLAERTGGTYSTLKVQPAELEDSGVYFCASSQRDRVVPGGTEAFFGQGTRLTVV.

The chain carries TRBV27 and TRBJ2-1; D possibly corresponds to TRBD2 (6 bases). Germline CDR1 MNHEY, CDR2 SMNVEV (reference sequence). The CDR3 has 14 residues. Trimming took off 3 bases at V and 4 bases at J, with 10 bases between the two ends. The CDR3 spells CASSFGEDYNEQFF. For the CDR3, the DNA is TGTGCCAGCAGTTTTGGGGAGGATTACAATGAGCAGTTCTTC.

The chain recombines TRBV15 with TRBJ2-2; the D gene is possibly TRBD2 (5 bases). This CDR3 has 17 amino acids. The V and J ends lost 0 bases and 0 bases respectively, with 11 bases between them. CDR1 and CDR2 from the germline V gene are LNHNV and YYDKDF (reference sequence). The CDR3 sequence is CATSRESPGTNTGELFF. In DNA, the CDR3 is TGTGCCACCAGCAGAGAATCCCCCGGGACGAACACCGGGGAGCTGTTTTTT.

The rearrangement uses TRBV4-2 and TRBJ1-1; 8 nucleotides match TRBD1. There are 16 residues in the CDR3. The ends lost 0 bases at V and 3 bases at J; junction bases unmatched: 6. CDR1 is LGHNA, CDR2 YNFKEQ, per germline. The CDR3 sequence: CASSQEDRGPYTEAFF. CDR3 DNA: TGTGCCAGCAGCCAAGAAGACAGGGGACCCTACACTGAAGCTTTCTTT.

The chain couples TRBV15 to TRBJ1-5; D gene unclear. Germline CDR1 LNHNV, CDR2 YYDKDF (reference sequence). The CDR3 spans 15 residues. The ends were cut back, 2 bases at V and 9 bases at J, with 17 bases in the middle. DNA of the CDR3: TGTGCCACCAGCAGACCAGACGGGAGTCGAACGCCCCAGCATTTT. Translated, it gives CATSRPDGSRTPQHF.

The chain joins TRBV10-3 to TRBJ1-1; D not certain. Looked up from germline, CDR1 is ENHRY and CDR2 is SYGVKD. This CDR3 is 12 amino acids long. Between the trimmed V and J ends, which lost 10 bases and 3 bases, there was a span of 12 bases. The CDR3 nucleotides are TGTGCCACGAGGAGGGAGGACACTGAAGCTTTCTTT. This encodes CATRREDTEAFF.

This chain connects TRBV19 to TRBJ1-6, with 11 nucleotides matching TRBD1. The CDR3 loop spans 15 amino acids. Germline V gene sequence: CDR1 LNHDA, CDR2 SQIVND (reference sequence). Trimming at V came to 5 bases and at J to 7 bases, leaving 4 bases not matched to a gene. Written as DNA, the CDR3 is TGTGCCAGTAGTGCCCGGACAGGGGGCAATTCACCCCTCCACTTT. It is translated as CASSARTGGNSPLHF.

The J gene is TRBJ1-2, the V gene TRBV2; 7 nucleotides line up with TRBD1. J was trimmed by 6 bases and V by 0 bases; bases with no gene match: 7. CDR3 size: 15 residues. Germline V gene lookup returns CDR1 SNHLY and CDR2 FYNNEI. Written as DNA, the CDR3 is TGTGCCAGCAGTGAAGCGATCGACAGGGTAGATGGCTACACCTTC. This sequence encodes CASSEAIDRVDGYTF. Full variable domain (outside the CDR3, taken from reference TRBV2 and TRBJ1-2): EPEVTQTPSHQVTQMGQEVILRCVPISNHLYFYWYRQILGQKVEFLVSFYNNEISEKSEIFDDQFSVERPDGSNFTLKIRSTKLEDSAMYFCASSEAIDRVDGYTFGSGTRLTVV.

This chain connects TRBV9 to TRBJ2-1, with D maybe TRBD2 (6 bases). The CDR3 has 16 amino acids. The germline V gene has CDR1 SGDLS and CDR2 YYNGEE. The V end was cut by 0 bases, the J end by 3 bases, with 13 bases between. This chain's CDR3 is CASSVAPAGIYNEQFF. CDR3 sequence (DNA): TGTGCCAGCAGCGTAGCCCCTGCGGGGATCTACAATGAGCAGTTCTTC. The complete variable domain, with remaining parts taken from reference TRBV9 and TRBJ2-1, reads DSGVTQTPKHLITATGQRVTLRCSPRSGDLSVYWYQQSLDQGLQFLIQYYNGEERAKGNILERFSAQQFPDLHSELNLSSLELGDSALYFCASSVAPAGIYNEQFFGPGTRLTVL.

The chain links TRBV5-1 to TRBJ2-1, with 15 bases lining up with TRBD2. J gave up 10 bases and V 3 bases, and 8 bases lay outside the gene matches. Per the germline V gene, CDR1 is SGHRS and CDR2 is YFSETQ. The CDR3 is 16 amino acids. CDR3 protein: CASSSQRGTSGREQFF. The CDR3 DNA sequence: TGCGCCAGCAGCTCACAACGCGGGACTAGCGGGAGGGAGCAGTTCTTC. The whole variable domain, remainder taken from reference TRBV5-1 and TRBJ2-1, is KAGVTQTPRYLIKTRGQQVTLSCSPISGHRSVSWYQQTPGQGLQFLFEYFSETQRNKGNFPGRFSGRQFSNSRSEMNVSTLELGDSALYLCASSSQRGTSGREQFFGPGTRLTVL.

The chain recombines TRBV19 with TRBJ1-5; maybe TRBD1 (6 bases). Between the trimmed V and J ends, which lost 10 bases and 0 bases, there was a span of 13 bases. The CDR3 covers 14 residues. Per germline, CDR1 LNHDA and CDR2 SQIVND (reference sequence). CDR3 DNA: TGTGCCATCAGTTACAGGGATAGCAATCAGCCCCAGCATTTT. Protein: CAISYRDSNQPQHF.

This clone appeared once. The V gene is TRBV5-6, the J gene TRBJ2-7; TRBD1 matches 7 bases. The germline V gene encodes CDR1 SGHDT and CDR2 YYEEEE. The CDR3 covers 19 residues. Losses at the gene ends were 1 base for V and 0 bases for J; bases not matched to a gene: 16. The CDR3 region has the DNA TGTGCCAGCAGCTTGTACCGGGACAGTGATAAACCCGGCTCCTACGAGCAGTACTTC. Its protein is CASSLYRDSDKPGSYEQYF.

This chain links TRBV19 with TRBJ1-6; TRBD1 matches 9 bases. The CDR3 is 17 amino acids. CDR1 and CDR2 (germline): LNHDA, SQIVND (reference sequence). J was trimmed by 5 bases and V by 7 bases; bases with no gene match: 12. CDR3 coding DNA: TGTGCCAGTAAGGAAGGAACGGGACAGGGCAATAATTCACCCCTCCACTTT. Translating it yields CASKEGTGQGNNSPLHF.

V gene TRBV5-1 combines with J gene TRBJ2-7; 10 nucleotides line up with TRBD2. Germline V lookup: CDR1 SGHRS, CDR2 YFSETQ. Trimming cost V 4 bases and J 0 bases; bases outside gene matches: 4. The CDR3 is 15 residues long. The CDR3 DNA reads TGCGCCAGCAGCACTGGGACTAGCGACTCCTACGAGCAGTACTTC. Translation gives CASSTGTSDSYEQYF.

The CDR3 reads CASSWVAGGREQFF. The DNA for the CDR3 is TGCGCCAGCAGTTGGGTAGCGGGAGGAAGGGAGCAGTTCTTC. This sequence joins TRBV10-1 and TRBJ2-1; TRBD2 matches 10 bases. The CDR3 has 14 residues. With 5 bases clipped from V and 10 bases from J, the junction kept 8 bases outside the gene matches. Looked up from germline, CDR1 is WNHNN and CDR2 is SYGVQD (reference sequence).

V is TRBV15 and J is TRBJ2-7; 15 nucleotides line up with TRBD2. Trimming at V came to 3 bases and at J to 5 bases, leaving 2 bases not matched to a gene. The CDR3 contains 15 residues. Per germline, CDR1 LNHNV and CDR2 YYDKDF (reference sequence). CDR3 sequence: CATSRGLAGGDEQYF. In DNA, the CDR3 is TGTGCCACCAGCAGGGGACTAGCGGGAGGTGACGAGCAGTACTTC.

In DNA form, the CDR3 reads TGTGCCAGCTCACCGGACTTGAACACTGAAGCTTTCTTT. It is translated as CASSPDLNTEAFF. J is TRBJ1-1 and V is TRBV18, with unresolved D. The CDR3 totals 13 residues. Trimming left V 3 bases short and J 0 bases short, with 5 bases between. Per germline, CDR1 KGHSH and CDR2 LQKENI.